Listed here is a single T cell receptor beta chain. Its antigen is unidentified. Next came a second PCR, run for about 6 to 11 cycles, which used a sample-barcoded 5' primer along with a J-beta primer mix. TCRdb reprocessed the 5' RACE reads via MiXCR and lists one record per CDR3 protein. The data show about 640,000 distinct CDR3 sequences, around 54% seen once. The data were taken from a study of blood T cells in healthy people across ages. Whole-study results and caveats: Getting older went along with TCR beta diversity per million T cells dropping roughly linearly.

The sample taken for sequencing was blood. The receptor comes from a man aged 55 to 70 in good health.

The CDR3 spells CASSQDRGRSNEQFF. CDR3 coding DNA: TGCGCCAGCAGCCAAGACAGGGGGCGAAGCAATGAGCAGTTCTTC. J is TRBJ2-1 and V is TRBV4-1, with 8 positions matching TRBD1. V trimming: 0 bases; J trimming: 6 bases; junction bases outside the gene matches: 4. Germline CDR1 reads MGHRA; CDR2 reads YSYEKL. There are 15 residues in the CDR3.